Below, one TCR beta chain is given with its context. These data belong to a study of blood T cell repertoires in COVID-19. At the level of the study: Nucleic acid was either cDNA or gDNA, and it came from T cells, B-cell-depleted T cells, or PBMCs.

As handled by the study authors: Amplifying reference gene primers gave estimates of nucleated cell counts. Sequencing was performed with immunoSEQ multiplex PCR; in TCRdb, only in-frame clones are kept and a portion is missing. V and J calls and clone size are given by that table; D and trimming were obtained from the DNA. The repertoire holds approximately 230,000 clones, with roughly 84% as singletons. CDR1 is MDHEN and CDR2 is SYDVKM in the germline V gene. V was clipped by 5 bases and J by 13 bases; unmatched bases: 12. The CDR3 runs 15 residues. This clonotype was obtained from a man in his thirties or forties with active or convalescent COVID-19. The V and J genes are TRBV28 and TRBJ2-1, with 12 nucleotides matching TRBD2. Sequencing input: peripheral blood. The chain's CDR3 is CASSPSGRALRDQFF. Here the CDR3 DNA reads TGTGCCAGCAGTCCTAGCGGGAGGGCCCTCCGGGACCAGTTCTTC.